This TCR beta chain was captured in a study of regulatory dendritic cells for organ transplantation. Study-wide context: Dendritic cell cultures received LPS on day 6.

This clone was detected a few times. Its antigen is unknown. Allogeneic regulatory or mature dendritic cells were co-cultured for 4 to 6 days with CFSE-labeled sorted T cells at 1:10. Naive CD45RA+ and memory CD45RO+ CD4+ or CD8+ T cells were FACS-sorted. Study-level points and caveats: The authors noted considerable between-person heterogeneity in alloreactive memory CD8+ cells. Regulatory dendritic cells appeared to expand memory CD8+ clones less than mature ones.

TCRdb's table, derived via immunoSEQ multiplex PCR, lists solely in-frame clones and lacks some. The data show roughly 9,800 clones, roughly 65% seen once. V lost 6 bases and J 10 bases, leaving 13 bases between the germline ends. Germline V lookup: CDR1 ENHRY, CDR2 SYGVKD. The CDR3 is 13 residues long. The J gene is TRBJ1-6, the V gene TRBV10-3; D gene ambiguous. The sample taken for sequencing was naive CD4+ T cells from blood cultured with dendritic cells. Subset denoted: CD45RA+ naive T cells. The TCR comes from a human donor in good health. As DNA, the CDR3 is TGTGCCATCAGGGCCGGAGCTGAATCACCCCTCCACTTT. This gives the protein CAIRAGAESPLHF.